A selection of T cell receptor beta chains follows, all from one sample in a study of a mutant IDH1 vaccine in newly diagnosed glioma. The antigens these receptors bind are not known. Sequencing used immunoSEQ multiplex PCR; TCRdb keeps in-frame clones, though not all of them. The profile covers approximately 30,000 clones, with 75% to 95% appearing a single time and over 4.5% taken by the ten largest. The sequencing used PBMCs, collected from a glioma patient whose treatment included an IDH1 peptide vaccine. These receptors were collected from a woman in her forties with glioma. The CDR3 runs from the conserved cysteine through the conserved F or W. A D gene is named only where the DNA matches it firmly. Not all rows give a size; the values are once, few, many and, for expanded clones, a class.

abundance | d_gene | j_gene | v_gene | CDR3aa | CDR3nt
. | . | TRBJ2-1 | TRBV5-5 | CASSLAGSMFNEQFF | TGTGCCAGCAGCTTGGCCGGTTCGATGTTCAATGAGCAGTTCTTC
. | . | TRBJ1-1 | TRBV19 | CASSSSLNTEAFF | TGTGCCAGTAGTAGTTCTTTGAACACTGAAGCTTTCTTT
. | TRBD1 | TRBJ1-2 | TRBV5-1 | CASSLAQGAFRYGYTF | TGCGCCAGCAGCTTGGCCCAGGGGGCCTTCCGGTATGGCTACACCTTC
. | . | TRBJ1-1 | TRBV15 | CATSRSLREAFF | TGTGCCACCAGCAGATCCCTGAGAGAAGCTTTCTTT
. | TRBD2 | TRBJ2-7 | TRBV6-5 | CASSYSAGGSYEQYF | TGTGCCAGCAGTTACTCTGCGGGGGGTAGTTACGAGCAGTACTTC
. | . | TRBJ2-1 | TRBV27 | CASSAKTGPLGYEQFF | TGTGCCAGCAGTGCGAAGACTGGACCTCTGGGGTATGAGCAGTTCTTC
. | TRBD1 | TRBJ2-5 | TRBV2 | CASSGRTGMETQYF | TGTGCCAGCAGTGGTCGGACAGGGATGGAGACCCAGTACTTC
. | . | TRBJ2-3 | TRBV7-9 | CASSSTTPGGGTDTQYF | TGTGCCAGCAGCTCAACCACACCCGGTGGGGGCACAGATACGCAGTATTTT
. | TRBD1 | TRBJ2-1 | TRBV4-1 | CASRQTGVHEQFF | TGCGCCAGCAGGCAAACAGGGGTCCATGAGCAGTTCTTC
once | TRBD2 | TRBJ2-3 | TRBV7-9 | CASSPGLAGDTQYF | TGTGCCAGCAGCCCCGGACTAGCGGGAGATACGCAGTATTTT
. | . | TRBJ2-7 | TRBV2 | CASSGSDLQAYEQYF | TGTGCCAGCAGTGGAAGCGACCTACAAGCCTACGAGCAGTACTTC
. | TRBD1 | TRBJ2-7 | TRBV6-6 | CASSRPGQDEQYF | TGTGCCAGCAGCCGACCGGGACAGGACGAGCAGTACTTC
medium-sized | . | TRBJ1-1 | TRBV25-1 | CAIPWGMNTEAFF | TGTGCCATCCCATGGGGGATGAACACTGAAGCTTTCTTT
. | . | TRBJ2-5 | TRBV7-9 | CASSPARDEETQYF | TGTGCCAGCAGCCCCGCTCGAGACGAGGAGACCCAGTACTTC
. | . | TRBJ2-5 | TRBV4-3 | CASSPDLIRETQYF | TGCGCCAGCAGCCCGGACTTGATTAGGGAGACCCAGTACTTC
. | . | TRBJ1-5 | TRBV15 | CATSRGQRNQPQHF | TGTGCCACCAGCAGAGGACAGCGAAATCAGCCCCAGCATTTT
. | . | TRBJ1-5 | TRBV6-1 | CASSEARGRGTSNQPQHF | TGTGCCAGCAGTGAAGCGCGTGGGAGGGGGACCAGCAATCAGCCCCAGCATTTT
. | TRBD2 | TRBJ2-7 | TRBV7-2 | CASSRGLASYEQYF | TGTGCCAGCAGCCGAGGACTAGCCTCCTACGAGCAGTACTTC
. | . | TRBJ1-5 | TRBV7-8 | CASSSQGGGQPQHF | TGTGCCAGCAGCTCGCAGGGTGGGGGTCAGCCCCAGCATTTT
. | . | TRBJ2-7 | TRBV5-1 | CASSLSTGTYEQYF | TGCGCCAGCAGCCTCTCGACCGGAACCTACGAGCAGTACTTC
once | . | TRBJ2-1 | TRBV30 | CAWSVLGDEQFF | TGTGCCTGGAGTGTACTTGGGGATGAGCAGTTCTTC
. | . | TRBJ2-3 | TRBV5-6 | CASSFRGASWDTQYF | TGTGCCAGCAGCTTCCGGGGGGCCTCGTGGGATACGCAGTATTTT
. | . | TRBJ2-1 | TRBV6-4 | CASSDASGSHEQFF | TGTGCCAGCAGTGACGCGTCAGGGAGCCATGAGCAGTTCTTC
. | TRBD2 | TRBJ2-2 | TRBV4-3 | CASSQALAGFTGELFF | TGCGCCAGCAGCCAAGCGTTAGCGGGGTTCACCGGGGAGCTGTTTTTT
. | . | TRBJ2-7 | TRBV7-2 | CASSAYGAGETYEQYF | TGTGCCAGCAGCGCATACGGGGCAGGGGAGACCTACGAGCAGTACTTC
. | . | TRBJ1-4 | TRBV4-1 | CASSHFTYNEKLFF | TGCGCCAGCAGCCATTTCACCTATAATGAAAAACTGTTTTTT
. | . | TRBJ2-1 | TRBV20-1 | CSITRRNEQFF | TGCAGTATTACTAGACGTAATGAGCAGTTCTTC
. | . | TRBJ1-4 | TRBV2 | CASTLHLGTSIPF | TGTGCCAGCACCCTCCACCTCGGGACTTCCATCCCTTTT
. | TRBD1 | TRBJ1-4 | TRBV7-2 | CASSLEGAGKLFF | TGTGCCAGCAGCTTAGAGGGGGCGGGAAAACTGTTTTTT
. | TRBD2 | TRBJ2-1 | TRBV4-1 | CASSQERGTSGGENEQFF | TGCGCCAGCAGCCAAGAAAGGGGAACTAGCGGGGGGGAGAATGAGCAGTTCTTC
. | . | TRBJ1-1 | TRBV5-4 | CASSLNGVWAPAFF | TGTGCCAGCAGCTTGAACGGCGTGTGGGCACCAGCTTTCTTT